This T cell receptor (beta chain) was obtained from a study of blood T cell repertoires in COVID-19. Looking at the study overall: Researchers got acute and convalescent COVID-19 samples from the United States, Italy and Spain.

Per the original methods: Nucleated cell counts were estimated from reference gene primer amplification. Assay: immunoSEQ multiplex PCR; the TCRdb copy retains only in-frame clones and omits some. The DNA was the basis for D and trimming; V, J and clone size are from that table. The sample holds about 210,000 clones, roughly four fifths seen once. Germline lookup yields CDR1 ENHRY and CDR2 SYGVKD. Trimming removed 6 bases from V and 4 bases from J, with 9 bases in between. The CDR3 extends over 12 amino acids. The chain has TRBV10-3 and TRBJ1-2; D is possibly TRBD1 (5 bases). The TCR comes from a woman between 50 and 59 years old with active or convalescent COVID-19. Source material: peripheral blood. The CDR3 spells CAIRGVLYGYTF. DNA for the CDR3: TGTGCCATCAGAGGGGTCCTCTATGGCTACACCTTC.